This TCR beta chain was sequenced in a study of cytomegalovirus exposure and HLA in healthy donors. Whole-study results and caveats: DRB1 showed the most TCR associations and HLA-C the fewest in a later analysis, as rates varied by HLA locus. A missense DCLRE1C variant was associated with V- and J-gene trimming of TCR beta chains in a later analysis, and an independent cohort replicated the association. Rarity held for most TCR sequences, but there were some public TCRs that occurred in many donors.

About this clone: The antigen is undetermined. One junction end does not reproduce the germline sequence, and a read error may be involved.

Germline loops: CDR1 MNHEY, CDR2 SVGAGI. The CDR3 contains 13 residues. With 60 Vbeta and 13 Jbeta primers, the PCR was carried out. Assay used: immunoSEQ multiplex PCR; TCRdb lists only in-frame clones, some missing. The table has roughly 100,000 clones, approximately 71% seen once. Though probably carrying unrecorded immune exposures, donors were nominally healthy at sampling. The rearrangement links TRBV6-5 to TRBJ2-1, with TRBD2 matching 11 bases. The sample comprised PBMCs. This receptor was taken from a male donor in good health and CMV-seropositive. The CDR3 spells CASSEASTSGEVF. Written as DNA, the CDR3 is TGTGCCAGCAGTGAAGCCTCGACTAGCGGGGAAGTCTTC.